The clone carrying this T cell receptor beta chain was seen many times. V lost 1 base to trimming and J lost 5 bases, with 8 bases between them. The CDR3 has 13 residues. Germline lookup yields CDR1 SGHAT and CDR2 FQNNGV. This record comes from a study of spatial heterogeneity in lung cancer. Sample time point: sample taken at primary tumor resection. Unsorted whole RNA samples from tumor, nontumor lung or frozen PBMC were sequenced. MiXCR, run by TCRdb on the 5' RACE reads, gives a single entry per CDR3 protein. The data hold about 45,000 distinct CDR3 sequences, with 10% to 15% observed a single time.

Sequenced here: PBMCs, sampled at surgery. V is TRBV11-2 and J is TRBJ1-1; D remains ambiguous. This clonotype originated in a female donor with early-stage non-small cell lung cancer. In nucleotides, the CDR3 is TGTGCCAGCAGCTTAGGGTCCGGTACTGAAGCTTTCTTT. Its protein product is CASSLGSGTEAFF.